The 17 T cell receptor beta chains listed next were all sequenced from one sample in a study of T-cell reconstitution after alpha-beta-depleted transplantation in children. Unique molecular identifiers were incorporated when the TCRbeta library was constructed. TCRdb independently ran MiXCR on the PCR reads; one entry per CDR3 protein. The sample records some 640,000 distinct CDR3 sequences, approximately 16% being singletons. Specimen: PBMCs from the stem cell graft donor, collected from the stem cell graft. These receptors were obtained from a human donor who donated a stem cell graft to a child with acute myeloid leukemia.

In its sample, this clonotype was seen many times. This chain links TRBV20-1 with TRBJ2-4; 11 positions agree with TRBD1. The V gene end was trimmed by 4 bases and the J gene end by 8 bases; junction bases not matched to a gene: 4. The CDR3 runs to 13 residues. Germline CDR1 DFQATT, CDR2 SNEGSKA (reference sequence). The CDR3 region is CSANRDRGYIQYF. The DNA of the CDR3 is TGCAGTGCTAACCGGGACAGGGGGTACATTCAGTACTTC.

This clonotype was detected a few times. V usage is TRBV4-3 and J usage is TRBJ2-3; D is perhaps TRBD1 (5 bases). V lost 4 bases and J 2 bases, leaving 13 bases between the germline ends. Germline loops: CDR1 LGHNA, CDR2 YSLEER. The CDR3 runs 15 residues. The CDR3 here is CASSPDTVLTDTQYF. For the CDR3, the DNA is TGCGCCAGCAGCCCGGACACCGTACTCACAGATACGCAGTATTTT.

This clonotype was observed many times. The chain uses TRBV20-1 and TRBJ1-1; D perhaps matches TRBD1 (5 bases). Germline loops: CDR1 DFQATT, CDR2 SNEGSKA (reference sequence). This CDR3 spans 12 amino acids. The V end lost 6 bases, the J end lost 7 bases, and 15 bases lay between the germline ends. CDR3 region: CSAHRDLREAFF. The CDR3 region has the DNA TGCAGTGCCCACCGGGACCTCCGTGAAGCTTTCTTT.

To note about this clonotype: The junction departs from germline at one end; a sequencing error may be responsible. The rearrangement links TRBV20-1 to TRBJ2-1, with 14 positions matching TRBD2. The length of the CDR3 is 19 residues. Germline V lookup: CDR1 DFQATT, CDR2 SNEGSKA (reference sequence). The chain's CDR3 is CCAYGLAGGKVRSYNEQFF. The CDR3 DNA reads as TGCTGTGCCTATGGACTAGCGGGGGGAAAAGTGAGATCCTACAATGAGCAGTTCTTC.

This clonotype was counted at least ten times. The V and J genes are TRBV10-3 and TRBJ2-7; 10 bases line up with TRBD2. Germline CDR1 and CDR2: ENHRY and SYGVKD. The CDR3 is made up of 14 amino acids. With V trimmed by 5 bases and J by 5 bases, 6 bases remained unmatched. CDR3 region: CAISSSGGANEQYF. The CDR3 DNA reads as TGTGCCATCAGTTCAAGCGGGGGGGCAAACGAGCAGTACTTC.

The J gene is TRBJ1-4, the V gene TRBV5-5; weak D call: TRBD1 (6 bases). CDR3 length equals 14 residues. The V end lost 5 bases, the J end lost 2 bases, and 10 bases lay between the germline ends. Germline V gene data show CDR1 as SGHKS and CDR2 as YYEKEE (reference sequence). The CDR3 nucleotides read TGTGCCAGCAGTACAGGGCGTACTAATGAAAAACTGTTTTTT. The encoded protein is CASSTGRTNEKLFF.

This clonotype occurred many times. The chain is built from TRBV20-1 and TRBJ1-5; no clear D gene. Germline V gene lookup returns CDR1 DFQATT and CDR2 SNEGSKA (reference sequence). V lost 3 bases and J 3 bases, leaving 15 bases between the germline ends. The CDR3 runs 15 residues. The CDR3 sequence: CSARSKIGSNQPQHF. DNA for the CDR3: TGCAGTGCTAGGAGTAAGATTGGGTCCAATCAGCCCCAGCATTTT.

The chain employs TRBV6-1 and TRBJ2-7; the D call may be TRBD1 or TRBD2 (6 bases each). Germline-derived CDR1 and CDR2 are MNHNS and SASEGT. The CDR3 has 18 residues. V lost 6 bases and J lost 5, with 29 bases in between. The CDR3 protein is CASSAPLGQSQGGNEQYV. The CDR3 bases are TGTGCCAGCAGCGCCCCTCTAGGTCAGTCACAGGGCGGGAACGAGCAGTACGTC.

The rearrangement links TRBV4-1 to TRBJ2-7; D tentatively fits TRBD1 or TRBD2 (5 bases each). V gave up 3 bases and J gave up 3 bases, with 18 bases separating them. This CDR3 is 16 amino acids long. Germline V gene data show CDR1 as MGHRA and CDR2 as YSYEKL. CDR3 bases: TGCGCCAGCAGCCAGGGACCGGGGAGTGTCGACTACGAGCAGTACGTC. This sequence encodes CASSQGPGSVDYEQYV.

The gene calls are TRBV4-2 and TRBJ2-3, with TRBD2 matching over 8 bases. With 6 bases clipped from V and 0 bases from J, the junction kept 11 bases outside the gene matches. Per the germline V gene, CDR1 is LGHNA and CDR2 is YNFKEQ. The CDR3 has 17 amino acids. The CDR3 DNA reads as TGTGCCAGCAGAGGCCTTTCCAGCGGGGGTAGCACAGATACGCAGTATTTT. This gives the protein CASRGLSSGGSTDTQYF.

This clonotype was recorded at least ten times. The chain links TRBV10-3 to TRBJ1-1; D not certain. V lost 3 bases and J lost 6, with 8 bases in between. CDR1 ENHRY and CDR2 SYGVKD come from the germline V gene. This CDR3 is 12 amino acids long. The CDR3 loop is CAISDRAAEAFF. In DNA, the CDR3 is TGTGCCATCAGTGATAGGGCAGCTGAAGCTTTCTTT.

Turning to this clonotype: A read error may explain this, as a much larger clone is one base away. CDR3 residues: CSASDQSRVYNEQFF. Written as DNA, the CDR3 is TGCAGTGCTAGCGATCAGAGCAGGGTCTACAATGAGCAGTTCTTC. The rearrangement links TRBV20-1 to TRBJ2-1, with D possibly matching TRBD1 (5 bases). The CDR3 has 15 residues. Trimming removed 3 bases at V and 3 bases at J, with 15 bases between. Germline V gene data show CDR1 as DFQATT and CDR2 as SNEGSKA (reference sequence).

This clonotype has at least ten counts. This chain links TRBV20-1 with TRBJ2-7; D is uncertain. Trimming cost V 4 bases and J 6 bases, with 19 bases left between them. The CDR3 runs 14 residues. Germline CDR1 is DFQATT and CDR2 is SNEGSKA (reference sequence). CDR3 loop: CSANPGELPFEQYF. As DNA, the CDR3 is TGCAGTGCTAATCCGGGCGAACTACCCTTCGAGCAGTACTTC.

This clonotype was recorded many times. This sequence joins TRBV19 and TRBJ2-7, with TRBD1 matching over 12 bases. There are 16 residues in the CDR3. The ends lost 5 bases at V and 6 bases at J; junction bases unmatched: 11. The germline gives CDR1 LNHDA, CDR2 SQIVND (reference sequence). DNA of the CDR3: TGTGCCAGTAGTCCCAGAACCGGGACAGGGGGCTCCGAGCAGTACTTC. Residues: CASSPRTGTGGSEQYF.

This clonotype was detected only a few times. This chain links TRBV28 with TRBJ1-1; D unresolved. V shed 7 bases and J shed 4 bases, with 19 bases lying between them. Germline loops: CDR1 MDHEN, CDR2 SYDVKM. This CDR3 contains 15 residues. The chain's CDR3 is CASTPARGRSTEAFF. The CDR3 DNA sequence: TGTGCCAGCACCCCGGCGCGGGGTAGGAGCACTGAAGCTTTCTTT.

Details on this clonotype: This may stem from a read error, because a much larger clone lies one nucleotide away. The J gene is TRBJ2-7, the V gene TRBV7-9; 9 bases are a match to TRBD1. J lost 5 bases, V lost 6 bases, and 11 bases had no gene match. CDR1 SEHNR and CDR2 FQNEAQ come from the germline V gene (reference sequence). The CDR3 length is 15 residues. The CDR3 protein is CASRPTGTGLHEQYF. The CDR3 bases are TGTGCCAGCAGGCCGACCGGGACAGGGCTGCACGAGCAGTACTTC.

In its sample, this clonotype was seen a few times. The rearrangement joins TRBV12-5 to TRBJ2-2, with a weak D call TRBD1 (6 bases). The germline V gene has CDR1 LGHNT and CDR2 FRNRAP. The length of the CDR3 is 17 residues. Trimming removed 5 bases from V and 9 bases from J, with 25 bases in between. CDR3 sequence reads: CASGPPLRRGSRRELFF. The CDR3, as DNA: TGTGCTAGTGGTCCGCCCCTCCGCAGGGGAAGTCGGCGGGAGCTGTTTTTT.